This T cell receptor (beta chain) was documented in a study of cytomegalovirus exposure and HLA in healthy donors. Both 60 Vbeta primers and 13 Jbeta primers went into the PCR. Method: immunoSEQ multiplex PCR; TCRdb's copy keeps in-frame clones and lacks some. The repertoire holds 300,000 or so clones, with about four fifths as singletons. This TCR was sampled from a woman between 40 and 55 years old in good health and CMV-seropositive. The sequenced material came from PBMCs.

CDR3 amino acids: CASSLTGAYTDTQYF. The CDR3, as DNA: TGTGCCAGCAGCTTAACGGGAGCCTACACAGATACGCAGTATTTT. This rearrangement joins TRBV5-6 to TRBJ2-3, with D perhaps TRBD2 (6 bases). Per the germline V gene, CDR1 is SGHDT and CDR2 is YYEEEE. Trimming stripped 2 bases from V and 2 bases from J, with 12 bases between. This CDR3 spans 15 amino acids. Supplemented by reference TRBV5-6 and TRBJ2-3, the full variable domain reads DAGVTQSPTHLIKTRGQQVTLRCSPKSGHDTVSWYQQALGQGPQFIFQYYEEEERQRGNFPDRFSGHQFPNYSSELNVNALLLGDSALYLCASSLTGAYTDTQYFGPGTRLTVL.